This passage covers 30 T cell receptor beta chains from one sample sequenced in a study of T cell changes during pregnancy in multiple sclerosis. Profiling relied on immunoSEQ multiplex PCR, and the TCRdb table lists in-frame clones only, not all of them. The sample has 75,000 to 95,000 clones, under 95% seen once. The input for sequencing was peripheral blood, taken in the first trimester of pregnancy. The receptors shown here come from a female donor in good health, enrolled as a control in a pregnancy study.

The V gene is TRBV5-1, the J gene TRBJ1-3; the D gene is possibly TRBD1 (5 bases). CDR1 and CDR2 (germline): SGHRS, YFSETQ. This CDR3 region has 15 residues. The ends were cut back, 8 bases at V and 0 bases at J, with 15 bases in the middle. The CDR3 nucleotides are TGCGCCAGTCCCTCTTTAAGGGGCTCTGGAAACACCATATATTTT. This codes for CASPSLRGSGNTIYF.

V usage is TRBV10-2 and J usage is TRBJ2-7; 12 bases are a match to TRBD1. V was pared by 5 bases and J by 1 base, with 9 bases of the junction left unmatched. The CDR3 contains 17 residues. Per germline, CDR1 WSHSY and CDR2 SAAADI. CDR3 residues: CASSLPMGQGASYEQYF. CDR3 in DNA: TGCGCCAGCAGTTTACCTATGGGACAGGGGGCATCCTACGAGCAGTACTTC.

This chain connects TRBV7-6 to TRBJ2-2, with D tentatively TRBD2 (6 bases). This CDR3 contains 13 residues. From germline, CDR1 is SGHVS and CDR2 FNYEAQ. Trimming cost V 3 bases and J 5 bases, with 7 bases left between them. CDR3 sequence reads: CASSFGGTGELFF. As DNA, the CDR3 is TGTGCCAGCAGCTTCGGGGGTACCGGGGAGCTGTTTTTT. Variable domain in full (rest from reference TRBV7-6 and TRBJ2-2): GAGVSQSPRYKVTKRGQDVALRCDPISGHVSLYWYRQALGQGPEFLTYFNYEAQQDKSGLPNDRFSAERPEGSISTLTIQRTEQRDSAMYRCASSFGGTGELFFGEGSRLTVL.

The chain couples TRBV6-4 to TRBJ2-3; D is possibly TRBD2 (5 bases). Germline V gives CDR1 MRHNA, CDR2 SNTAGT. The CDR3 has 14 amino acids. Trimming removed 4 bases from V and 2 bases from J, with 10 bases in between. The CDR3 DNA reads TGTGCCAGCAGTGCCTCCGGGAACACAGATACGCAGTATTTT. It specifies CASSASGNTDTQYF.

The J gene is TRBJ2-5, the V gene TRBV15; TRBD1 agrees at 10 bases. V trimming: 8 bases; J trimming: 5 bases; junction bases outside the gene matches: 11. Germline V lookup: CDR1 LNHNV, CDR2 YYDKDF (reference sequence). CDR3 length: 15 amino acids. CDR3 coding DNA: TGTGCCACCCGCAAAACCAAGGGACAGGGGGAGACCCAGTACTTC. Its translation: CATRKTKGQGETQYF. Looking up the rest from reference TRBV15 and TRBJ2-5 gives the full variable domain: DAMVIQNPRYQVTQFGKPVTLSCSQTLNHNVMYWYQQKSSQAPKLLFHYYDKDFNNEADTPDNFQSRRPNTSFCFLDIRSPGLGDTAMYLCATRKTKGQGETQYFGPGTRLLVL.

This clone was detected only once. This chain joins TRBV14 and TRBJ2-7, with unresolved D. The CDR3 sequence is 12 residues long. Germline V gene data show CDR1 as SGHDN and CDR2 as FVKESK. V lost 4 bases and J lost 6, with 10 bases in between. The CDR3 is CASSLAVGEQYF. CDR3 nucleotides: TGTGCCAGCAGCCTAGCAGTAGGCGAGCAGTACTTC.

The gene calls are TRBV5-6 and TRBJ2-7; 8 bases are shared with TRBD2. V gave up 2 bases and J gave up 4 bases; unmatched junction bases: 17. The germline V gene encodes CDR1 SGHDT and CDR2 YYEEEE. This CDR3 has 18 amino acids. The CDR3 nucleotides are TGTGCCAGCAGCTTACTGGGCGGGGGGATTACTTCCTTATACGAGCAGTACTTC. The encoded protein is CASSLLGGGITSLYEQYF. Full variable domain (remainder filled in from reference TRBV5-6 and TRBJ2-7): DAGVTQSPTHLIKTRGQQVTLRCSPKSGHDTVSWYQQALGQGPQFIFQYYEEEERQRGNFPDRFSGHQFPNYSSELNVNALLLGDSALYLCASSLLGGGITSLYEQYFGPGTRLTVT.

The CDR3 loop is CASSPPGQRAGNTIYF. The CDR3 DNA reads TGTGCCAGCTCACCACCAGGGCAGCGGGCTGGAAACACCATATATTTT. V is TRBV18 and J is TRBJ1-3, with D uncertain. V lost 0 bases to trimming and J lost 2 bases, with 11 bases between them. Germline loops: CDR1 KGHSH, CDR2 LQKENI. CDR3 length: 16 amino acids.

As DNA, the CDR3 is TGTGCCAGCAGTTTAGGGACAGGGATGAGCACCGGGGAGCTGTTTTTT. Protein: CASSLGTGMSTGELFF. This rearrangement joins TRBV28 to TRBJ2-2, with 9 bases lining up with TRBD1. In germline, CDR1 is MDHEN, CDR2 SYDVKM. CDR3 length: 16 residues. Trimming took 2 bases from V and 4 from J; bases not matched to a gene: 5.

This chain joins TRBV29-1 and TRBJ2-3; 11 bases line up with TRBD1. Trimming took 6 bases from V and 2 from J; bases not matched to a gene: 7. There are 15 residues in the CDR3. In germline, CDR1 is SQVTM, CDR2 ANQGSEA. Here the CDR3 DNA reads TGCAGCGTCTCAGGGACAGGGGGTCCCACAGATACGCAGTATTTT. It codes for CSVSGTGGPTDTQYF.

The chain combines TRBV7-2 with TRBJ2-5, with D maybe TRBD2 (6 bases). The V gene's germline CDR1 is SGHTA and CDR2 FQGNSA. CDR3 length equals 13 residues. Between the trimmed V and J ends, which lost 5 bases and 1 base, there was a span of 8 bases. The CDR3 is CASSGGGQETQYF. The DNA of the CDR3 is TGTGCCAGCAGCGGGGGAGGCCAAGAGACCCAGTACTTC.

The chain combines TRBV7-2 with TRBJ2-1; the match to TRBD2 covers 10 bases. The CDR3 has 15 residues. Trimming cost V 3 bases and J 3 bases; bases outside gene matches: 2. From germline, CDR1 is SGHTA and CDR2 FQGNSA. CDR3 protein: CASSFVAGGYNEQFF. For the CDR3, the DNA is TGTGCCAGCAGCTTTGTAGCGGGGGGCTACAATGAGCAGTTCTTC.

V is TRBV29-1 and J is TRBJ2-2; 9 positions agree with TRBD1. Germline values: CDR1 SQVTM, CDR2 ANQGSEA. With V trimmed by 6 bases and J by 6 bases, 8 bases remained unmatched. The CDR3 consists of 14 residues. CDR3 residues: CSVQTGGKAGELFF. CDR3 sequence (DNA): TGCAGCGTCCAGACAGGGGGGAAGGCCGGGGAGCTGTTTTTT.

This clone has a single count. The chain recombines TRBV4-3 with TRBJ1-5; tentative D call: TRBD1 (5 bases). Germline CDR1 and CDR2: LGHNA and YSLEER. The CDR3 is made up of 15 amino acids. The V gene lost 3 bases and the J gene lost 2 bases, with 11 bases spanning the gap. The CDR3 is CASSQALRGNQPQHF. The CDR3, as DNA: TGCGCCAGCAGCCAGGCCCTCAGGGGCAATCAGCCCCAGCATTTT.

Concerning this clone itself: Other nucleotide sequences from this sample produce the same CDR3. The chain uses TRBV4-2 and TRBJ1-1, with no clear D. Germline CDR1 LGHNA, CDR2 YNFKEQ. This CDR3 is built from 15 residues. Trimming removed 0 bases at V and 4 bases at J, with 12 bases between. The CDR3 DNA is TGTGCCAGCAGCCAAGAAGTGGGCGGGCTCACTGAAGCTTTCTTT. Translated: CASSQEVGGLTEAFF.

This chain joins TRBV5-6 and TRBJ2-2; D is possibly TRBD2 (5 bases). Germline assignment: CDR1 SGHDT and CDR2 YYEEEE. CDR3 length: 13 amino acids. V lost 4 bases and J lost 4, with 8 bases in between. The CDR3: CASSPSGTGELFF. In DNA, the CDR3 is TGTGCCAGCAGCCCAAGCGGCACCGGGGAGCTGTTTTTT.

This clone appeared a single time. The chain is built from TRBV6-5 and TRBJ2-7; 7 nucleotides align to TRBD1. Germline CDR1 is MNHEY and CDR2 is SVGAGI. This CDR3 is built from 15 residues. Unmatched junction bases numbered 8, after V lost 2 bases and J lost 4 bases. DNA of the CDR3: TGTGCCAGCAGTTACGGTTCGGGGACAGTGTACGAGCAGTACTTC. Its protein is CASSYGSGTVYEQYF.

The chain couples TRBV29-1 to TRBJ2-1; no reliable D call. Per the germline V gene, CDR1 is SQVTM and CDR2 is ANQGSEA. The CDR3 runs 10 residues. The V end was cut by 6 bases, the J end by 7 bases, with 7 bases between. The CDR3 here is CSVYGNEQFF. CDR3 in DNA: TGCAGCGTCTACGGGAATGAGCAGTTCTTC.

The rearrangement uses TRBV28 and TRBJ1-5, with 11 bases identical to TRBD1. The CDR3 is made up of 13 amino acids. Trimming took 11 bases from V and 6 from J; bases not matched to a gene: 6. The V gene's germline CDR1 is MDHEN and CDR2 SYDVKM. The CDR3 loop is CAFGTGGSQPQHF. The CDR3 DNA reads as TGTGCCTTTGGGACAGGGGGAAGTCAGCCCCAGCATTTT. Complete variable domain (other parts from reference TRBV28 and TRBJ1-5): DVKVTQSSRYLVKRTGEKVFLECVQDMDHENMFWYRQDPGLGLRLIYFSYDVKMKEKGDIPEGYSVSREKKERFSLILESASTNQTSMYLCAFGTGGSQPQHFGDGTRLSIL.

This chain connects TRBV6-6 to TRBJ2-3; possibly TRBD1 for D (6 bases). CDR3 length: 16 residues. Per germline, CDR1 MNHNY and CDR2 SVGAGI (reference sequence). Deletions cut 1 base from V and 0 bases from J, with 11 bases between. CDR3 protein: CASSYLGTTSTDTQYF. CDR3 nucleotide sequence: TGTGCCAGCAGTTACTTGGGGACAACCAGCACAGATACGCAGTATTTT.

The chain joins TRBV5-1 to TRBJ2-7, with D uncertain. Looked up from germline, CDR1 is SGHRS and CDR2 is YFSETQ. The CDR3 covers 15 residues. The V and J ends lost 3 bases and 2 bases respectively, with 15 bases between them. The CDR3 DNA reads TGCGCCAGCAGCTCCGATACGCATGGCCCCTACGAGCAGTACTTC. Residues: CASSSDTHGPYEQYF. The full variable domain, rest sourced from reference TRBV5-1 and TRBJ2-7, is KAGVTQTPRYLIKTRGQQVTLSCSPISGHRSVSWYQQTPGQGLQFLFEYFSETQRNKGNFPGRFSGRQFSNSRSEMNVSTLELGDSALYLCASSSDTHGPYEQYFGPGTRLTVT.

This clone was observed a handful of times. The chain recombines TRBV5-6 with TRBJ2-7, with a tentative D call TRBD2 (7 bases). The germline V gene has CDR1 SGHDT and CDR2 YYEEEE. This CDR3 region has 15 residues. With 1 base removed from V and 4 bases from J, the gap between germline ends came to 15 bases. The CDR3 reads CASSLRRGGAYEQYF. CDR3 DNA: TGTGCCAGCAGCTTGAGACGCGGGGGCGCTTACGAGCAGTACTTC.

The J gene is TRBJ2-7, the V gene TRBV6-5, with D possibly matching TRBD1 (5 bases). CDR1 is MNHEY and CDR2 is SVGAGI in the germline V gene. The germline V and J ends were trimmed by 5 bases and 3 bases, with 11 bases remaining between them. This CDR3 comprises 13 residues. The CDR3 protein is CASSRGRVYEQYF. For the CDR3, the DNA is TGTGCCAGCAGTAGGGGCAGGGTCTACGAGCAGTACTTC.

The V and J genes are TRBV6-5 and TRBJ2-5; the match to TRBD2 covers 9 bases. Germline trimming cut 2 bases from V and 3 bases from J; bases unmatched to any gene: 1. This CDR3 is built from 14 residues. Germline V gives CDR1 MNHEY, CDR2 SVGAGI. The CDR3 coding sequence is TGTGCCAGCAGTTACGCTAGCGGGGAAGAGACCCAGTACTTC. This gives the protein CASSYASGEETQYF.

CDR3 nucleotides: TGTGCCAGCAGCTCTGGTAGGGGGTCCGGCTACACCTTC. It encodes CASSSGRGSGYTF. The V gene is TRBV5-4, the J gene TRBJ1-2; maybe TRBD1 (6 bases). V gave up 3 bases and J gave up 8 bases, with 14 bases separating them. The length of the CDR3 is 13 residues. Germline CDR1 is SGHNT and CDR2 is YYREEE (reference sequence).

The chain carries TRBV28 and TRBJ1-2; 8 bases line up with TRBD1. Germline trimming cut 7 bases from V and 7 bases from J; bases unmatched to any gene: 11. The CDR3 has 14 residues. Germline V gives CDR1 MDHEN, CDR2 SYDVKM. CDR3 DNA: TGTGCCAGCACCTCCCAGGGGGCGAGGATTGGCTACACCTTC. Encoded protein: CASTSQGARIGYTF.

Here the CDR3 reads CASSLEVTAPYGYTF. The CDR3, as DNA: TGTGCCAGCAGCTTAGAGGTGACAGCTCCCTATGGCTACACCTTC. V usage is TRBV7-8 and J usage is TRBJ1-2; D is perhaps TRBD1 (5 bases). V lost 1 base to trimming and J lost 4 bases, with 13 bases between them. CDR3 length: 15 amino acids. Germline V gene sequence: CDR1 SGHVS, CDR2 FQNEAQ.

For the CDR3, the DNA is TGTGCCAGCAGGGAGGCAGAGACCCAGTACTTC. Translating it yields CASREAETQYF. The chain employs TRBV2 and TRBJ2-5; D possibly corresponds to TRBD2 (5 bases). The germline CDR1 and CDR2 sequences are SNHLY and FYNNEI. The CDR3 sequence is 11 residues long. Trimming cost V 6 bases and J 4 bases, with 6 bases left between them.

V and J are TRBV6-6 and TRBJ1-5, with TRBD1 matching 9 bases. Germline CDR1 MNHNY, CDR2 SVGAGI (reference sequence). The CDR3 spans 16 residues. After removal of 6 bases from V and 7 bases from J, the junction contained 13 bases not matched to a gene. As DNA, the CDR3 is TGTGCCAGCAGCACACCGGGACAGGGCCGCCAGCAGCCCCAGCATTTT. Protein sequence: CASSTPGQGRQQPQHF.

The chain employs TRBV7-9 and TRBJ2-2; D is possibly TRBD1 (6 bases). Germline V gives CDR1 SEHNR, CDR2 FQNEAQ (reference sequence). The CDR3 covers 16 residues. Between the trimmed V and J ends, which lost 4 bases and 0 bases, there was a span of 12 bases. As DNA, the CDR3 is TGTGCCAGCAGCTCGGACAGACCGTCGAACACCGGGGAGCTGTTTTTT. Residues: CASSSDRPSNTGELFF. Full variable domain (rest looked up from reference TRBV7-9 and TRBJ2-2): DTGVSQNPRHKITKRGQNVTFRCDPISEHNRLYWYRQTLGQGPEFLTYFQNEAQLEKSRLLSDRFSAERPKGSFSTLEIQRTEQGDSAMYLCASSSDRPSNTGELFFGEGSRLTVL.